The T cell receptor beta chain described here comes from a study of OX40 agonist ivuxolimab in advanced cancers. The wider study: A male proportion of more than 75% was recorded, with mean age around 64 years and range roughly 20 to 85. The study, taken as a whole, reports: The CD4+ and CD8+ T cells in the blood had expanded clonally by week 6 at 0.1 to 3.0 mg/kg. Antigen specificity was not determined for the expanded peripheral T cells.

As concerns this clone: The target antigen is unknown.

Researchers took blood at baseline, on cycle 4 day 1, and on cycle 7 day 1. Sequenced by immunoSEQ multiplex PCR; TCRdb stores in-frame clones only, minus some. The data contain tens of thousands of clones, approximately 90% of them singletons. The sequence was obtained from an adult with an advanced solid tumor such as melanoma, head and neck, liver or kidney cancer. The sample in question was CD4+ or CD8+ T cells sorted from blood, obtained in a trial of the OX40 agonist ivuxolimab.

This CDR3 reads CASSIGVGTSGVNEQFF. CDR3 nucleotides: TGTGCCAGTAGTATCGGGGTCGGGACTAGCGGAGTCAATGAGCAGTTCTTC. V is TRBV19 and J is TRBJ2-1, with 11 bases fitting TRBD2. Germline V gene lookup returns CDR1 LNHDA and CDR2 SQIVND (reference sequence). V lost 3 bases and J lost 6; bases outside the gene matches: 10. The CDR3 totals 17 residues.